This T cell receptor beta chain comes out of a study of T cell repertoires in cytomegalovirus infection. On the study more broadly: It was recently identified HLA-C-restricted and well-studied HLA-B-restricted CMV epitopes that the study used. Both CMV infection and a matching HLA type were indicated by public TCR beta signatures.

Regarding the study as a whole: The study identified carriers of CMV plus the relevant HLA from cumulative public TCR beta family frequency. There were HLA-C-restricted CMV-specific TCR beta clonotypes dominating the ex vivo response.

Using its own MiXCR run on the reads, TCRdb lists one record per CDR3 protein. In the table there are a few hundred thousand distinct CDR3 sequences, 40% of which are singletons. Germline CDR1 SGHVS, CDR2 FQNEAQ. This CDR3 is built from 17 residues. V was pared by 2 bases and J by 3 bases, with 7 bases of the junction left unmatched. In regard to this clonotype: The target antigen is unknown.

V usage is TRBV7-8 and J usage is TRBJ1-4, with 9 bases aligning to TRBD1. The sequences come from cultured PBMCs, collected from culture after CMV antigen stimulation. The receptor was derived from a human donor in good health (CMV status not recorded). Some clones in this sample may be carry-over from other donors' samples. The CDR3 DNA follows: TGTGCCAGCAGCTTACGGGGACAGGGTGAATCTAATGAAAAACTGTTTTTT. Translated: CASSLRGQGESNEKLFF. The complete variable domain, with remaining parts taken from reference TRBV7-8 and TRBJ1-4, reads GAGVSQSPRYKVAKRGQDVALRCDPISGHVSLFWYQQALGQGPEFLTYFQNEAQLDKSGLPSDRFFAERPEGSVSTLKIQRTQQEDSAVYLCASSLRGQGESNEKLFFGSGTQLSVL.